This T cell receptor beta chain was captured by sequencing in a study of blood T cell repertoires in COVID-19 (dated by TCRdb to 2020 to 2021). General notes on the study: Recovered participants in ImmuneRACE Cohort 3 were defined as having two consecutive negative NP/OP PCR tests, clearance from a healthcare professional, or resolution of symptoms. Samples covering the acute and convalescent phases of COVID-19 were provided by collaborators in the United States, Italy and Spain. The material from the prospective study consisted of cDNA or gDNA derived from T cells, B-cell-depleted T cells, or PBMCs. Deeply sampled blood TCRbeta repertoires from subjects exposed to, actively infected with, or recovered from COVID-19 were included in the dataset. The repertoires were released in a freely available public database intended as a resource for research on the immune response to SARS-CoV-2. Samples came from the ongoing ImmuneRACE study (first 160 participants) plus 1,254 subjects from 6 global collaborators. A de-identified subject ID, COVID-19 status, age in years and sex were almost always included in the sample metadata. Where available, HLA class I and class II types were obtained from metadata supplied by the sample provider rather than from assay-based typing.

A remark on this clone: Its antigen remains undetermined. There are no base qualities to consult, and no much larger clone falls within one base.

Enrolling through a virtual design, the prospective study's participants ranged in age from roughly 18 to 89 years and lived across about two dozen United States geographic areas. In the prospective study, participants were assigned to cohorts based on the clinical history participants reported in a screening survey and a study questionnaire. In the prospective study, mobile phlebotomists collected whole blood, serum and a nasopharyngeal or oropharyngeal swab from each participant. Over a roughly 2-month period, participants in the prospective study had the option of providing additional blood draws and questionnaires. Before DNA extraction, blood samples from the prospective study were shipped at room temperature or frozen. TCRbeta CDR3 regions were amplified from genomic DNA by means of the immunoSEQ Assay, a bias-controlled multiplex PCR. The study's own analysis went as follows. Nucleated cell counts per sample were estimated from amplification of reference gene primers within the assay. To quantify the absolute abundance of each unique TCRbeta CDR3 rearrangement, sequence reads were collapsed and filtered. For each sample, productive Simpson clonality was calculated by taking the square root of Simpson's diversity index across productive rearrangements. TCRdb took this table from immuneACCESS and kept in-frame rearrangements with V and J called. Such tables lack part of the clones; where checked against another copy, unresolved V genes explain under half of the gap, and the rest is unexplained. The DNA gave D and trimming, while V, J and clone size come from that table. In this sample the table shows more than 200,000 clones, around 87% of which occur a single time. Together, the top ten hold less than 8% of the sample.

Spanning cysteine to phenylalanine, the CDR3 consists of 14 amino acids. Just the 42-base CDR3 DNA is kept, in frame starting at base 1. V is clipped by 4 bases and J by 2 bases, and the sequence between their germline boundaries is 12 bases long. As encoded in the germline V gene (reference sequence), CDR1 is SGHNT while CDR2 is YYREEE. Study-level results and caveats: The quantity of clinical and demographic metadata differed by source and by participant and was supplied without curation.

The specimen sequenced was PBMCs or T cells enriched from blood (not recorded which). The clonotype originates from a man aged 25-40 years in a cohort exposed to, infected with or recovered from COVID-19 (not recorded which). The sequence is built from TRBV5-4 and TRBJ2-5; a confident D gene designation cannot be given. The DNA reads as follows: TGTGCCAGCAGCCGGTTAATGCGACAAGAGACCCAGTACTTC. This gives the protein CASSRLMRQETQYF.